These T cell receptor beta chains were read from a single sample in a study of graft-versus-host responses after intestinal transplantation. These receptors' targets are unknown. Method: immunoSEQ multiplex PCR; TCRdb's copy keeps in-frame clones and lacks some. The repertoire holds about 130,000 clones, with approximately 94% as singletons. Sequences were derived from unstimulated CD4+ T cells sorted from spleen or lymph node cells, sampled before intestinal transplant. These receptors were collected from a human donor who received an intestinal transplant. CDR3s include the opening cysteine and the closing phenylalanine or tryptophan.

TRBV19 CASRQVGYTGELFF
TRBV5-5 CASSYYSGGIQETQYF
TRBV7-9 CASSPAGGPSNEQFF
TRBV2 CASSPKGQAGTGELFF
TRBV5-1 CASSSPTGGAKNIQYF
TRBV25-1 CASSEYHLGYTF
TRBV7-9 CASSPGTGEPDTQYF
TRBV14 CASSPGWDSPLHF
TRBV11-3 CASSLDPFVTTEAFF
TRBV7-8 CASSLATANTEAFF
TRBV5-6 CASSGGEWEPLHF
TRBV2 CASAMREASRTGELFF
TRBV7-9 CASSLSSGNQPQHF
TRBV20-1 CSAGQYNEQFF
TRBV2 CASGAGLRQETQYF
TRBV9 CASSASGELFF
TRBV6-5 CASMIFLGNQETQYF
TRBV4-2 CASSQVGTSADTQYF
TRBV5-4 CASSRPGQAGNTIYF
TRBV18 CASSPVTGVMNTEAFF
TRBV7-9 CASSTAGADTQYF
TRBV5-1 CASSALGQYSSGNTIYF
TRBV5-5 CASSLMTGRGTEAFF
TRBV27 CASRGKGSSTGELFF